Each of the 27 T cell receptor beta chains below was sequenced from the same sample in a study of cytomegalovirus exposure and HLA in healthy donors. Profiling relied on immunoSEQ multiplex PCR, and the TCRdb table lists in-frame clones only, not all of them. The sample includes roughly 56,000 clones, about 93% of them seen just once. The material sequenced was PBMCs. The origin of the receptors is a man between 18 and 35 years old in good health and CMV-seronegative.

Turning to this clone: The same CDR3 also results from other DNA sequences found in this sample. This CDR3 is CASSVETGSSYEQYF. CDR3 nucleotides: TGTGCCAGCAGCGTAGAGACCGGGAGCTCCTACGAGCAGTACTTC. The rearrangement links TRBV9 to TRBJ2-7; D perhaps matches TRBD2 (6 bases). Germline V lookup: CDR1 SGDLS, CDR2 YYNGEE. Trimming removed 0 bases from V and 0 bases from J, with 10 bases in between. The CDR3 is 15 amino acids.

The V and J genes are TRBV2 and TRBJ2-2; 10 nucleotides match TRBD2. Trimming at V came to 2 bases and at J to 5 bases, leaving 2 bases not matched to a gene. CDR1 and CDR2 from the germline V gene are SNHLY and FYNNEI. This CDR3 spans 15 amino acids. CDR3: CASSESSGRTGELFF. In DNA, the CDR3 is TGTGCCAGCAGTGAAAGTAGCGGGAGGACCGGGGAGCTGTTTTTT. Full variable domain (rest looked up from reference TRBV2 and TRBJ2-2): EPEVTQTPSHQVTQMGQEVILRCVPISNHLYFYWYRQILGQKVEFLVSFYNNEISEKSEIFDDQFSVERPDGSNFTLKIRSTKLEDSAMYFCASSESSGRTGELFFGEGSRLTVL.

The chain joins TRBV27 to TRBJ2-5; possible D gene TRBD1, 5 bases. The CDR3 consists of 13 residues. V was trimmed by 3 bases and J by 6 bases, leaving 11 bases between them. The germline CDR1 and CDR2 sequences are MNHEY and SMNVEV (reference sequence). The DNA of the CDR3 is TGTGCCAGCAGTTTGGGGCAGCAGAAGACCCAGTACTTC. This encodes CASSLGQQKTQYF.

This clone was seen once. This chain joins TRBV2 and TRBJ2-3; 13 bases match TRBD2. This CDR3 has 16 residues. Per germline, CDR1 SNHLY and CDR2 FYNNEI. V was clipped by 4 bases and J by 2 bases; unmatched bases: 3. CDR3 region: CASSGLAGGFTDTQYF. CDR3 nucleotides: TGTGCCAGCAGTGGACTAGCGGGAGGTTTCACAGATACGCAGTATTTT.

This sequence joins TRBV27 and TRBJ1-1; D is perhaps TRBD1 (5 bases). Per germline, CDR1 MNHEY and CDR2 SMNVEV (reference sequence). The CDR3 is made up of 15 amino acids. V lost 1 base, J lost 3 bases, and 12 bases lay in between. The CDR3 DNA reads as TGTGCCAGCAGTTTATATTGGACACATGACACTGAAGCTTTCTTT. Its translation is CASSLYWTHDTEAFF.

The chain recombines TRBV6-6 with TRBJ2-1; 11 nucleotides match TRBD2. The germline V gene encodes CDR1 MNHNY and CDR2 SVGAGI (reference sequence). The CDR3 loop spans 16 amino acids. V was clipped by 7 bases and J by 4 bases; unmatched bases: 9. Here the CDR3 DNA reads TGTGCCAGCACTAGAGGGTGGACTAGCGGGTACAATGAGCAGTTCTTC. The encoded protein is CASTRGWTSGYNEQFF.

The rearrangement uses TRBV20-1 and TRBJ1-1; D is undetermined. CDR1 is DFQATT and CDR2 is SNEGSKA in the germline V gene (reference sequence). This CDR3 contains 11 residues. In DNA form, the CDR3 reads TGCAGACCATCAGTGAACACTGAAGCTTTCTTT. It specifies CRPSVNTEAFF.

The chain recombines TRBV5-1 with TRBJ1-4, with a weak D call TRBD1 (5 bases). Germline CDR1 and CDR2: SGHRS and YFSETQ. This CDR3 has 15 residues. Between the trimmed V and J ends, which lost 4 bases and 0 bases, there was a span of 10 bases. CDR3 protein: CASSQDTATNEKLFF. DNA of the CDR3: TGCGCCAGCAGCCAGGACACAGCAACTAATGAAAAACTGTTTTTT.

The genes are TRBV29-1 and TRBJ1-1; 10 positions agree with TRBD1. Losses at the gene ends were 1 base for V and 4 bases for J; bases not matched to a gene: 6. The germline CDR1 and CDR2 sequences are SQVTM and ANQGSEA. The length of the CDR3 is 15 residues. CDR3 loop: CSVEAHRDRGTEAFF. The CDR3, as DNA: TGCAGCGTTGAAGCCCACCGGGACAGGGGCACTGAAGCTTTCTTT.

This chain connects TRBV29-1 to TRBJ1-2, with TRBD1 matching 7 bases. The CDR3 length is 13 residues. V shed 7 bases and J 2 bases; nucleotides not matched to a gene: 7. CDR1 and CDR2 from the germline V gene are SQVTM and ANQGSEA. In nucleotides, the CDR3 is TGCAGCGCTGGGCGACAGGGAAACTATGGCTACACCTTC. Protein product: CSAGRQGNYGYTF.

V is TRBV11-3 and J is TRBJ2-7, with a weak D call TRBD1 (6 bases). The CDR3 has 19 residues. The ends were cut back, 4 bases at V and 4 bases at J, with 29 bases in the middle. Germline loops: CDR1 SGHNT, CDR2 YENEEA. CDR3 nucleotide sequence: TGTGCCAGCAGCTCCGGACCTATGAGACTGGGGAAGACAGGTTACGAGCAGTACTTC. The encoded protein is CASSSGPMRLGKTGYEQYF.

The CDR3 bases are TGTGCCAGCAGCTTGGGACAGAATCAGCCCCAGCATTTT. Translating it yields CASSLGQNQPQHF. V usage is TRBV7-2 and J usage is TRBJ1-5; 7 bases align to TRBD1. V gave up 3 bases and J gave up 4 bases; unmatched junction bases: 0. The germline gives CDR1 SGHTA, CDR2 FQGNSA. The CDR3 spans 13 residues.

V usage is TRBV6-6 and J usage is TRBJ2-3; D perhaps matches TRBD2 (6 bases). V was trimmed by 2 bases and J by 0 bases, leaving 12 bases between them. The CDR3 spans 16 residues. Germline V gene lookup returns CDR1 MNHNY and CDR2 SVGAGI (reference sequence). CDR3 sequence reads: CASSYIAALSTDTQYF. The CDR3 nucleotides read TGTGCCAGCAGTTACATAGCGGCCCTTAGCACAGATACGCAGTATTTT.

The chain has TRBV5-1 and TRBJ2-1; D is unclear. Germline lookup yields CDR1 SGHRS and CDR2 YFSETQ. CDR3 length equals 13 residues. V dropped 3 bases and J dropped 0 bases, with 4 bases sitting between them. The DNA for the CDR3 is TGCGCCAGCAGCTGGAGCTCCTACAATGAGCAGTTCTTC. The encoded protein is CASSWSSYNEQFF.

The rearrangement uses TRBV9 and TRBJ1-1; 8 bases map to TRBD1. J gave up 0 bases and V 4 bases, and 11 bases lay outside the gene matches. This CDR3 has 17 residues. Germline-derived CDR1 and CDR2 are SGDLS and YYNGEE. CDR3 bases: TGTGCCAGCAGCCCAGGGACAGGTCCCAATTTGAACACTGAAGCTTTCTTT. It specifies CASSPGTGPNLNTEAFF.

The rearrangement uses TRBV15 and TRBJ1-5; a possible D gene is TRBD1 (5 bases). CDR1 is LNHNV, CDR2 YYDKDF, per germline (reference sequence). This CDR3 is built from 15 residues. V was trimmed by 1 base and J by 7 bases, leaving 14 bases between them. The CDR3 loop reads CATSRGPREEQPQHF. Here the CDR3 DNA reads TGTGCCACCAGCAGAGGACCCAGGGAAGAACAGCCCCAGCATTTT.

This chain connects TRBV18 to TRBJ2-3; possible D gene TRBD1, 5 bases. CDR1 and CDR2 (germline): KGHSH, LQKENI. The ends were cut back, 8 bases at V and 3 bases at J, with 6 bases in the middle. There are 11 residues in the CDR3. The CDR3 sequence: CASAGTDTQYF. Written as DNA, the CDR3 is TGTGCCAGCGCAGGGACAGATACGCAGTATTTT.

About this clone itself: The same CDR3 also results from other DNA sequences found in this sample. The V and J genes are TRBV27 and TRBJ2-6; D call uncertain. Between the trimmed V and J ends, which lost 6 bases and 0 bases, there was a span of 9 bases. The germline V gene encodes CDR1 MNHEY and CDR2 SMNVEV (reference sequence). The CDR3 loop spans 15 amino acids. CDR3 sequence reads: CASSFSSSGANVLTF. The CDR3 DNA is TGTGCCAGCAGCTTCTCTAGCTCTGGGGCCAACGTCCTGACTTTC.

This sequence joins TRBV2 and TRBJ2-7, with TRBD2 matching 8 bases. With 4 bases clipped from V and 5 bases from J, the junction kept 13 bases outside the gene matches. This CDR3 has 16 residues. The germline CDR1 and CDR2 sequences are SNHLY and FYNNEI. The CDR3 spells CASSAFQRETPHEQYF. CDR3 nucleotides: TGTGCCAGCAGTGCCTTTCAGCGGGAGACCCCTCACGAGCAGTACTTC.

The chain is built from TRBV7-2 and TRBJ2-2; D possibly corresponds to TRBD2 (6 bases). Germline V gene data show CDR1 as SGHTA and CDR2 as FQGNSA. The CDR3 has 14 amino acids. The V gene lost 5 bases and the J gene lost 4 bases, with 11 bases spanning the gap. CDR3 in DNA: TGTGCCAGCAGCACGGGACTCCGCACCGGGGAGCTGTTTTTT. It yields the protein CASSTGLRTGELFF.

The chain uses TRBV7-9 and TRBJ2-7; no firm D call. The CDR3 spans 13 residues. Trimming took off 1 base at V and 0 bases at J, with 4 bases between the two ends. Per germline, CDR1 SEHNR and CDR2 FQNEAQ (reference sequence). CDR3 in amino acids: CASSLDGSYEQYF. In DNA form, the CDR3 reads TGTGCCAGCAGCTTAGACGGCTCCTACGAGCAGTACTTC.

This clone was observed a few times. The chain employs TRBV28 and TRBJ2-7, with 12 bases that match TRBD1. The CDR3 length is 14 residues. CDR1 and CDR2 (germline): MDHEN, SYDVKM. Trimming removed 4 bases from V and 6 bases from J; junction bases left unmatched: 4. CDR3 nucleotide sequence: TGTGCCAGCAGTTACGGGACAGGGGGCGGCGAGCAGTACTTC. Translated: CASSYGTGGGEQYF.

This chain uses TRBV15 with TRBJ2-5, with 7 bases that match TRBD1. Looked up from germline, CDR1 is LNHNV and CDR2 is YYDKDF (reference sequence). The CDR3 runs 17 residues. V gave up 1 base and J gave up 1 base; unmatched junction bases: 9. The CDR3: CATSRGLLSGGQETQYF. The CDR3 nucleotides are TGTGCCACCAGCAGAGGACTCCTTTCAGGGGGCCAAGAGACCCAGTACTTC.

The V call is TRBV30, the J call TRBJ2-3; 10 nucleotides match TRBD2. This CDR3 region has 16 residues. Germline CDR1 GTSNPN, CDR2 SVGIG (reference sequence). V gave up 1 base and J gave up 5 bases; unmatched junction bases: 9. CDR3 region: CAWSEGSGRGLDTQYF. The DNA of the CDR3 is TGTGCCTGGAGTGAAGGGAGCGGGAGGGGGTTAGATACGCAGTATTTT.

The V gene is TRBV5-4, the J gene TRBJ1-1; no definite D call. The germline V gene encodes CDR1 SGHNT and CDR2 YYREEE (reference sequence). Trimming pared 9 bases from V and 4 bases from J, leaving 22 bases between. This CDR3 has 15 residues. The CDR3 protein is CATRLERSLITEAFF. CDR3 DNA: TGTGCCACAAGACTTGAGAGATCACTAATCACTGAAGCTTTCTTT.

The rearrangement uses TRBV28 and TRBJ1-1; tentative D call: TRBD1 (6 bases). The germline V gene encodes CDR1 MDHEN and CDR2 SYDVKM. V lost 6 bases and J lost 8, with 13 bases in between. This CDR3 region has 12 residues. The CDR3 here is CASSVRGGEAFF. CDR3 nucleotides: TGTGCCAGCAGCGTCAGGGGCGGGGAAGCTTTCTTT.

The rearrangement uses TRBV11-2 and TRBJ1-4; a possible D gene is TRBD1 (6 bases). The CDR3 is 14 amino acids. Germline V gene lookup returns CDR1 SGHAT and CDR2 FQNNGV. Deletions cut 2 bases from V and 12 bases from J, with 16 bases between. This chain's CDR3 is CASSLQGPNEQLFF. The CDR3 nucleotides are TGTGCCAGCAGCTTACAGGGGCCCAACGAGCAACTGTTTTTT.